This TCR beta chain was captured in a study of blood T cell repertoires in COVID-19. Across the whole study: Donors in the United States, Italy and Spain gave samples during acute or convalescent COVID-19. Sources were T cells, B-cell-depleted T cells, or PBMCs; the material itself was cDNA or gDNA.

Germline V lookup: CDR1 LNHDA, CDR2 SQIVND (reference sequence). This CDR3 is 15 amino acids long. V lost 5 bases to trimming and J lost 1 base, with 11 bases between them. Sequencing used immunoSEQ multiplex PCR; TCRdb keeps in-frame clones, though not all of them. The sample holds roughly 120,000 clones, over 75% seen once. This sequence joins TRBV19 and TRBJ2-2; D remains ambiguous. The sample comprised peripheral blood. This receptor was taken from a woman aged 70 to 79 who had recovered from COVID-19. CDR3 nucleotides: TGTGCCAGTAGTTTACTTCTGCGGAACACCGGGGAGCTGTTTTTT. Translation: CASSLLLRNTGELFF.